Below, 13 T cell receptor beta chains from the same sample are listed, as sequenced in a study of cytomegalovirus exposure and HLA in healthy donors. Amplification used 60 Vbeta primers and 13 Jbeta primers. Generated by immunoSEQ multiplex PCR, the TCRdb table keeps only in-frame clones and is missing some. This sample's table reports about 77,000 clones. Source material: PBMCs. These receptors originate from a man in his fifties or sixties in good health and CMV-seropositive.

The chain combines TRBV27 with TRBJ1-2; 9 bases are shared with TRBD1. V lost 5 bases to trimming and J lost 7 bases; unmatched junction nucleotides: 5. CDR1 and CDR2 from the germline V gene are MNHEY and SMNVEV (reference sequence). The CDR3 covers 13 residues. DNA of the CDR3: TGTGCCAGCAGTCGACAGGGGGTCGGTGGCTACACCTTC. It translates to CASSRQGVGGYTF.

The chain recombines TRBV2 with TRBJ1-1; D is possibly TRBD1 (5 bases). The CDR3 is 13 residues long. Germline CDR1 SNHLY, CDR2 FYNNEI. Trimming left V 0 bases short and J 7 bases short, with 9 bases between. The CDR3 DNA reads as TGTGCCAGCAGTGAAGCACGAGACAGTGAAGCTTTCTTT. This codes for CASSEARDSEAFF.

The V and J genes are TRBV6-1 and TRBJ2-1; tentative D call: TRBD1 (6 bases). With 2 bases removed from V and 0 bases from J, the gap between germline ends came to 11 bases. The germline V gene encodes CDR1 MNHNS and CDR2 SASEGT. This CDR3 is 16 amino acids long. The CDR3 region is CASSESGQISYNEQFF. The CDR3 DNA sequence: TGTGCCAGCAGTGAAAGTGGACAGATCTCCTACAATGAGCAGTTCTTC.

This rearrangement joins TRBV4-1 to TRBJ1-5; D is possibly TRBD1 (6 bases). The CDR3 has 17 amino acids. Germline lookup yields CDR1 MGHRA and CDR2 YSYEKL. V was cut by 0 bases and J by 4 bases, with 16 bases left in between. The DNA of the CDR3 is TGCGCCAGCAGCCAAGAAGGAGGACAGTTATTAAATCAGCCCCAGCATTTT. Residues: CASSQEGGQLLNQPQHF.

Note on this clone: Germline and junction disagree at one end, which may indicate a read error. This sample includes further DNA sequences coding for the same CDR3. The chain couples TRBV30 to TRBJ1-6, with 9 bases aligning to TRBD1. The CDR3 has 15 amino acids. Looked up from germline, CDR1 is GTSNPN and CDR2 is SVGIG (reference sequence). This chain's CDR3 is CAWRGGTGWDSPLHF. The CDR3 region has the DNA TGCGCCTGGAGGGGGGGGACAGGGTGGGATTCACCCCTCCACTTT.

The chain carries TRBV19 and TRBJ2-3, with D perhaps matching TRBD2 (5 bases). Germline V gene data show CDR1 as LNHDA and CDR2 as SQIVND (reference sequence). This CDR3 is built from 13 residues. V was cut by 4 bases and J by 8 bases, with 13 bases left in between. This CDR3 reads CASSTTSFSTQYF. The CDR3 nucleotides are TGTGCCAGTAGTACCACTAGTTTCTCTACGCAGTATTTT.

V is TRBV6-1 and J is TRBJ1-2, with no clear D. Germline V gene lookup returns CDR1 MNHNS and CDR2 SASEGT. This CDR3 has 14 residues. Trimming shortened V by 9 bases and J by 2 bases, and 16 bases separated the two germline ends. The CDR3 sequence is CASYEEEINYGYTF. In DNA form, the CDR3 reads TGTGCCAGTTATGAAGAGGAGATCAACTATGGCTACACCTTC.

This chain links TRBV7-2 with TRBJ2-7; no definite D call. Trimming shortened V by 5 bases and J by 3 bases, and 5 bases separated the two germline ends. This CDR3 has 11 residues. Germline V lookup: CDR1 SGHTA, CDR2 FQGNSA. CDR3 region: CASSRYYEQYF. As DNA, the CDR3 is TGTGCCAGCAGCCGGTACTACGAGCAGTACTTC.

J is TRBJ1-1 and V is TRBV11-3, with D unresolved. The germline V gene has CDR1 SGHNT and CDR2 YENEEA. Trimming took off 3 bases at V and 4 bases at J, with 9 bases between the two ends. The CDR3 is made up of 13 amino acids. The DNA of the CDR3 is TGTGCCAGCAGCTTCCAGGAGGGCACTGAAGCTTTCTTT. Residues: CASSFQEGTEAFF.

The chain is built from TRBV5-1 and TRBJ2-5; 7 positions match TRBD2. CDR1 and CDR2 (germline): SGHRS, YFSETQ. Trimming at V came to 3 bases and at J to 1 base, leaving 12 bases not matched to a gene. The CDR3 is made up of 17 amino acids. The CDR3 DNA is TGCGCCAGCAGCTCTCTAGGTCGGTCGGGAGGCCAAGAGACCCAGTACTTC. The encoded protein is CASSSLGRSGGQETQYF. Using reference TRBV5-1 and TRBJ2-5 for the parts outside the CDR3, the full variable domain is KAGVTQTPRYLIKTRGQQVTLSCSPISGHRSVSWYQQTPGQGLQFLFEYFSETQRNKGNFPGRFSGRQFSNSRSEMNVSTLELGDSALYLCASSSLGRSGGQETQYFGPGTRLLVL.

V gene TRBV5-4 combines with J gene TRBJ1-4; TRBD1 aligns across 7 bases. Per the germline V gene, CDR1 is SGHNT and CDR2 is YYREEE (reference sequence). This CDR3 has 15 residues. With 2 bases clipped from V and 5 bases from J, the junction kept 6 bases outside the gene matches. Here the CDR3 reads CASSLDREPNEKLFF. Written as DNA, the CDR3 is TGTGCCAGCAGCTTAGACAGGGAACCCAATGAAAAACTGTTTTTT.

The chain is built from TRBV27 and TRBJ2-4, with D perhaps TRBD1 (6 bases). The V end lost 5 bases, the J end lost 0 bases, and 14 bases lay between the germline ends. Germline V gene data show CDR1 as MNHEY and CDR2 as SMNVEV (reference sequence). The CDR3 length is 16 residues. CDR3 sequence: CASSPWQGLAKNIQYF. In DNA, the CDR3 is TGTGCCAGCAGTCCTTGGCAGGGGCTAGCCAAAAACATTCAGTACTTC.

The chain links TRBV5-1 to TRBJ2-2; a possible D gene is TRBD1 (7 bases). Per germline, CDR1 SGHRS and CDR2 YFSETQ. The CDR3 covers 15 residues. V shed 0 bases and J shed 5 bases, with 11 bases lying between them. CDR3 residues: CASSLAAGGTGELFF. DNA for the CDR3: TGCGCCAGCAGCTTGGCGGCAGGGGGGACCGGGGAGCTGTTTTTT.